A single sample gave rise to the 26 T cell receptor beta chains below, sequenced in a study of T cells in Graves' hyperthyroidism and ophthalmopathy. RNA transcripts gave rise to amplified TCR beta CDR3 regions. First-round RT-PCR targeting the TCR CDR3 was performed with the HTBI primer set. TCRdb processed the multiplex PCR reads anew with MiXCR; each CDR3 protein has one entry. This repertoire shows hundreds of thousands of distinct CDR3 sequences, roughly 14% found once; its top ten account for roughly an eighth. Sequencing input: blood. The receptor source for this set is a young man with Graves' ophthalmopathy.

V and J are TRBV20-1 and TRBJ2-3; 13 bases fit TRBD2. Germline CDR1 DFQATT, CDR2 SNEGSKA (reference sequence). The CDR3 loop spans 12 amino acids. After removal of 6 bases from V and 11 bases from J, the junction contained 5 bases not matched to a gene. The CDR3 DNA follows: TGCAGTGCCTGGACTAGCGGGGGCGGGCAGTATTTT. It yields the protein CSAWTSGGGQYF.

At least ten counts were recorded for this clonotype. The chain recombines TRBV5-1 with TRBJ1-1, with TRBD1 as a possible D gene (5 bases). The CDR3 runs to 14 residues. V dropped 1 base and J dropped 2 bases, with 9 bases sitting between them. Germline V CDR1 and CDR2: SGHRS, YFSETQ. The CDR3 nucleotides read TGCGCCAGCAGCTTGTACAGGACAAACACTGAAGCTTTCTTT. This gives the protein CASSLYRTNTEAFF.

This clonotype was recorded many times. The V and J genes are TRBV11-3 and TRBJ2-7, with TRBD1 as a possible D gene (6 bases). Germline V gene data show CDR1 as SGHNT and CDR2 as YENEEA. Trimming took 6 bases from V and 1 from J, leaving 13 bases between them. This CDR3 has 14 residues. DNA for the CDR3: TGTGCCAGCAGTCCTGGACAGACGTCCTACGAGCAGTACTTC. Its translation: CASSPGQTSYEQYF.

This clonotype was observed many times. The DNA for the CDR3 is TGTGCCAGCAGCGCCCCCGGGACACCTCCCTACGAGCAGTACTTC. Translating gives CASSAPGTPPYEQYF. The rearrangement uses TRBV11-3 and TRBJ2-7, with D tentatively TRBD1 (6 bases). The V gene's germline CDR1 is SGHNT and CDR2 YENEEA. The germline V and J ends were trimmed by 5 bases and 2 bases, with 16 bases remaining between them. The CDR3 is made up of 15 amino acids.

This clonotype appeared a few times. V gene TRBV19 combines with J gene TRBJ1-3; 7 bases agree with TRBD1. CDR1 LNHDA and CDR2 SQIVND come from the germline V gene (reference sequence). The CDR3 totals 16 residues. V trimming: 5 bases; J trimming: 2 bases; junction bases outside the gene matches: 9. The CDR3 DNA reads as TGTGCCAGTAGTCCGACAGGGCCCGTCGCTGGAAACACCATATATTTT. Its translation: CASSPTGPVAGNTIYF.

CDR3 bases: TGTGCCACCAGTGCAGGGGGCCTGGAGACCCAGTACTTC. Residues: CATSAGGLETQYF. This sequence joins TRBV24-1 and TRBJ2-5; 8 bases line up with TRBD1. In germline, CDR1 is KGHDR, CDR2 SFDVKD. V was pared by 5 bases and J by 5 bases, with 3 bases of the junction left unmatched. The CDR3 sequence is 13 residues long.

This clonotype appeared once. The CDR3 DNA reads TGTGCCAGCAGCTTTGGGCCGTCAGTCGCGGAGACCCAGTACTTC. Its protein product is CASSFGPSVAETQYF. The gene calls are TRBV11-2 and TRBJ2-5; the D is unclear. CDR1 SGHAT and CDR2 FQNNGV come from the germline V gene. V dropped 3 bases and J dropped 5 bases, with 16 bases sitting between them. This CDR3 contains 15 residues.

This clonotype was seen repeatedly, ten times or more. V usage is TRBV18 and J usage is TRBJ2-7, with D perhaps TRBD2 (6 bases). The V gene lost 1 base and the J gene lost 1 base, with 11 bases spanning the gap. CDR1 and CDR2 from the germline V gene are KGHSH and LQKENI. This CDR3 is built from 15 residues. The CDR3 loop is CASSPQDGGSYEQYF. CDR3 bases: TGTGCCAGCTCACCACAGGACGGGGGATCCTACGAGCAGTACTTC.

To note about this clonotype: At one boundary the junction diverges from the germline segment, which might be a read error. The J gene is TRBJ1-5, the V gene TRBV9; D is possibly TRBD1 (5 bases). The CDR3 runs 17 residues. Germline V CDR1 and CDR2: SGDLS, YYNGEE. The DNA of the CDR3 is TGTGCCAGCAGCGTAGGGTCAGGGTTGGTTGGCAATCGGCCCCAGCATTTT. Its translation is CASSVGSGLVGNRPQHF.

This clonotype has just a few counts. The chain couples TRBV27 to TRBJ2-5; either TRBD1 or TRBD2 may fit D (5 bases each). The V end was cut by 2 bases, the J end by 4 bases, with 14 bases between. Germline V CDR1 and CDR2: MNHEY, SMNVEV (reference sequence). The CDR3 runs 15 residues. The CDR3 DNA sequence: TGTGCCAGCAGTTTAGGGTTGGGGGTACGAGAGACCCAGTACTTC. Encoded protein: CASSLGLGVRETQYF.

In this sample, this clonotype turned up many times. The chain uses TRBV2 and TRBJ2-3, with 11 bases matching TRBD2. Germline-derived CDR1 and CDR2 are SNHLY and FYNNEI. This CDR3 contains 14 residues. The trim removed 6 bases at V and 7 bases at J, leaving 6 bases unmatched. The CDR3 DNA follows: TGTGCCAGCAGGCTAGCGGGAGGAGAATATACGCAGTATTTT. Amino acid sequence: CASRLAGGEYTQYF. The full variable domain, with the rest looked up from reference TRBV2 and TRBJ2-3, is EPEVTQTPSHQVTQMGQEVILRCVPISNHLYFYWYRQILGQKVEFLVSFYNNEISEKSEIFDDQFSVERPDGSNFTLKIRSTKLEDSAMYFCASRLAGGEYTQYFGPGTRLTVL.

This clonotype was observed many times. The rearrangement links TRBV7-2 to TRBJ2-5, with no clear D. V shed 1 base and J shed 4 bases, with 7 bases lying between them. The CDR3 length is 13 residues. Germline CDR1 is SGHTA and CDR2 is FQGNSA. The DNA for the CDR3 is TGTGCCAGCAGCTTAGTAGGCGGAGAGACCCAGTACTTC. Its translation: CASSLVGGETQYF.

This clonotype has a count of ten or more. The chain carries TRBV5-1 and TRBJ2-7; D gene uncertain. V dropped 5 bases and J dropped 6 bases, with 9 bases sitting between them. Germline CDR1 is SGHRS and CDR2 is YFSETQ. The CDR3 runs to 11 residues. CDR3 protein: CASRMGAEQYF. The CDR3 region has the DNA TGCGCCAGCAGAATGGGCGCCGAGCAGTACTTC.

Written as DNA, the CDR3 is TGTGCCAGCAGTTTTCGGGATAGGTGGGACACCATATATTTT. It codes for CASSFRDRWDTIYF. V and J are TRBV12-3 or TRBV12-4 and TRBJ1-3; unclear D gene. This CDR3 is built from 14 residues. The V and J ends lost 3 bases and 8 bases respectively, with 14 bases between them.

At least ten counts were recorded for this clonotype. The CDR3 region is CASSLAGTGHEQYF. CDR3 nucleotide sequence: TGCGCCAGCAGCTTGGCCGGGACAGGGCACGAGCAGTACTTC. The chain couples TRBV5-1 to TRBJ2-7; 9 positions match TRBD1. V shed 0 bases and J 5 bases; nucleotides not matched to a gene: 3. From germline, CDR1 is SGHRS and CDR2 YFSETQ. The CDR3 runs 14 residues. Variable domain in full (rest from reference TRBV5-1 and TRBJ2-7): KAGVTQTPRYLIKTRGQQVTLSCSPISGHRSVSWYQQTPGQGLQFLFEYFSETQRNKGNFPGRFSGRQFSNSRSEMNVSTLELGDSALYLCASSLAGTGHEQYFGPGTRLTVT.

The rearrangement links TRBV12-3 or TRBV12-4 to TRBJ1-5; perhaps TRBD1 as D (6 bases). The CDR3 runs to 14 residues. V lost 5 bases and J lost 3, with 11 bases in between. CDR3 in DNA: TGTGCCAGCAGTACTAGGGGGGACAATCAGCCCCAGCATTTT. Translated, it gives CASSTRGDNQPQHF.

This chain connects TRBV5-1 to TRBJ1-1; D remains ambiguous. V lost 2 bases and J 6 bases, leaving 20 bases between the germline ends. Germline V gives CDR1 SGHRS, CDR2 YFSETQ. The CDR3 covers 16 residues. Here the CDR3 DNA reads TGCGCCAGCAGCTTTCAGTCTACCGGAAGTCTCTCTGAAGCTTTCTTT. Protein: CASSFQSTGSLSEAFF.

Many counts were recorded for this clonotype. J is TRBJ1-1 and V is TRBV10-3; unclear D gene. Germline-derived CDR1 and CDR2 are ENHRY and SYGVKD. The CDR3 is 15 amino acids. The V gene lost 0 bases and the J gene lost 0 bases, with 8 bases spanning the gap. The CDR3 spells CAISESIFMNTEAFF. Written as DNA, the CDR3 is TGTGCCATCAGTGAGTCGATATTCATGAACACTGAAGCTTTCTTT.

A note on this clonotype: A much larger clone sits a single nucleotide away, making a read error possible. V and J are TRBV7-9 and TRBJ1-6, with D hard to call. This CDR3 comprises 14 residues. Germline-derived CDR1 and CDR2 are SEHNR and FQNEAQ (reference sequence). The CDR3: CASSLEQYNSLLHF. CDR3 nucleotides: TGTGCCAGCAGCTTAGAGCAGTATAATTCACTCCTCCACTTT.

This clonotype was seen many times. The chain is built from TRBV7-2 and TRBJ2-5; unclear D gene. V was trimmed by 7 bases and J by 3 bases, leaving 12 bases between them. Per the germline V gene, CDR1 is SGHTA and CDR2 is FQGNSA. CDR3 length: 13 amino acids. CDR3 nucleotide sequence: TGTGCCAGCACCCTTAGAGTGAAAGAGACCCAGTACTTC. Its protein product is CASTLRVKETQYF.

The sample holds many counts of this clonotype. The V gene is TRBV6-1, the J gene TRBJ1-2; 10 bases line up with TRBD1. The CDR3 is 15 amino acids. Looked up from germline, CDR1 is MNHNS and CDR2 is SASEGT. V shed 4 bases and J 3 bases; nucleotides not matched to a gene: 5. CDR3 DNA sequence: TGTGCCAGCAGTGTATCCGGGACAGGGGACTATGGCTACACCTTC. Translation gives CASSVSGTGDYGYTF.

The chain couples TRBV7-9 to TRBJ2-3; 12 bases map to TRBD1. This CDR3 contains 16 residues. Looked up from germline, CDR1 is SEHNR and CDR2 is FQNEAQ (reference sequence). V shed 4 bases, J shed 3 bases, and the junction held 5 bases outside the gene matches. The CDR3 spells CASSSGTGGWTDTQYF. The CDR3 bases are TGTGCCAGCAGCTCTGGGACAGGGGGCTGGACAGATACGCAGTATTTT.

At least ten counts were recorded for this clonotype. The gene calls are TRBV3-1 and TRBJ2-1, with D possibly being TRBD2 (5 bases). Germline assignment: CDR1 LGHDT and CDR2 YNNKEL (reference sequence). This CDR3 has 15 residues. The V gene lost 2 bases and the J gene lost 9 bases, with 17 bases spanning the gap. CDR3 in DNA: TGTGCCAGCAGCCAACCAAATTGGGCTAGCTCTGAGCAGTTCTTC. It codes for CASSQPNWASSEQFF.

The chain is built from TRBV12-3 or TRBV12-4 and TRBJ2-1; 12 bases align to TRBD1. V lost 8 bases, J lost 10 bases, and 9 bases stayed unmatched. There are 14 residues in the CDR3. The chain's CDR3 is CASGTGGSTGEQFF. As DNA, the CDR3 is TGTGCCAGCGGGACAGGGGGCAGCACCGGGGAGCAGTTCTTC.

The chain is built from TRBV19 and TRBJ1-2; D is uncertain. CDR3 length equals 12 residues. The germline V gene encodes CDR1 LNHDA and CDR2 SQIVND (reference sequence). Trimming removed 6 bases from V and 4 bases from J, with 9 bases in between. The CDR3 region has the DNA TGTGCCAGTAGCACAAGAATCTATGGCTACACCTTC. Translation: CASSTRIYGYTF.

The sample holds many counts of this clonotype. The rearrangement joins TRBV2 to TRBJ1-2; no clear D. Germline V gene sequence: CDR1 SNHLY, CDR2 FYNNEI. The V and J ends lost 7 bases and 4 bases respectively, with 16 bases between them. The CDR3 totals 14 residues. CDR3 sequence: CASTEDGLPYGYTF. DNA for the CDR3: TGTGCCAGCACAGAGGATGGATTGCCCTATGGCTACACCTTC.